This entry describes one T cell receptor beta chain. The sample holds a few counts of this clone. Its antigen is currently not known. The input lacks base qualities; no much larger clone sits a single base away. Receptor libraries were prepared by the immunoSEQ multiplex PCR assay. A mixture of 60 forward primers for TCR Vbeta segments and 13 reverse primers for TCR Jbeta segments was used in the multiplex PCR. The CDR3 region of rearranged TCR beta genes was amplified from genomic DNA with a multiplex PCR assay. On the Illumina HiSeq System, the amplified TCR beta libraries were sequenced as 87-base-pair reads. Concerning the study's data processing: In a later analysis, tens of millions of unique TCR beta chains were counted across the roughly 670 repertoires, and roughly 11 million of these chains were shared by at least two donors. Raw reads were error-corrected and collapsed into unique sequences with a nearest-neighbor algorithm that merged closely related sequences to remove PCR and sequencing errors. To assign V, D and J gene segments, CDR3 sequences were aligned to IMGT reference sequences. For a sequence to be retained, at least a six-nucleotide match to both a V gene segment and a J gene segment was required. A rearrangement counted as productive if the CDR3 had no stop codons and remained in frame with V and J, and every other rearrangement counted as non-productive. Following IMGT convention, CDR3 was defined as the stretch from the second conserved V-encoded cysteine to the conserved J-encoded phenylalanine. Sequences without an unambiguous match to a single V gene segment were excluded from the earlier analysis of over 500 of the donors. In an earlier analysis of roughly 600 of the donors, a V segment was called functional when productive rearrangements were above 56.7%, and segregating when the standard deviation between donors exceeded 5%. A statistical classification framework was built for diagnosing cytomegalovirus status from the catalog of TCR beta chain sequences. A later analysis assigned V and J genes by comparing TCR nucleotide sequences with IMGT/GENE-DB human TR gene sequences. In a later analysis, CDR3 sequences and most-parsimonious VDJ recombination scenarios were assigned using the TCRdist pipeline. In a later analysis, each TCR beta chain was defined by its CDR3 amino acid sequence together with its V-gene family, and reads lacking a unique V-gene family were excluded. To address suspected cross-contamination and a sequencing artifact, a later analysis removed approximately 600 highly shared, low-generation-probability nucleotide sequences. In a later analysis, a clonal expansion index was calculated for each public chain from normalized within-repertoire ranks of inferred template counts. In a later analysis, generation probabilities were computed with a VDJ recombination model fitted to out-of-frame rearrangements, and the resulting probabilities were checked against IGoR. Hypergeometric tests were used in a later analysis to score TCR-TCR, TCR-HLA and TCR-CMV co-occurrence, with a repertoire-size bias correction applied to the TCR pairs. In a later analysis, false discovery rates were estimated by permuting HLA or CMV assignments 20 times. In a later analysis, co-occurring TCRs were grouped with DBSCAN, and TCRdist sequence similarity was added when clustering was performed within HLA-allele-positive subsets. Repertoires with fewer than 30,000 or more than 120,000 public chains were left out of co-occurrence clustering, as were five repertoires with anomalous nucleotide sharing. Sourced from immuneACCESS, this table was stored by TCRdb with only in-frame sequences that have V and J called. A share of the clones is absent; for the studies checked, an unresolved V gene accounts for under half, and the remainder has no known explanation. That table gives V, J and clone size, and the DNA gave D and trimming. The sample has 100,000 or so clones on record, about three quarters of them singletons. In total, the top ten clones hold roughly 4.9% of the sample.

CDR3 length: 13 amino acids, cysteine to phenylalanine. Only the CDR3 portion is preserved as DNA: 39 bases, with reading frame beginning at the first base. V is cut by 6 bases and J by 7 bases, and the space between the germline ends is 13 bases. Via the germline V gene (reference sequence), CDR1 is SEHNR and CDR2 FQNEAQ. This sample is drawn from a study of cytomegalovirus exposure and HLA in healthy donors (dated by TCRdb to about 2017). Regarding the study in general: An earlier analysis of some 600 of the donors reported 276 Gb of sequence data and 117 million unique TCR beta sequences obtained from around 190 million T cells. Roughly 290 gigabases of sequencing data and 70 million to 100 million unique TCR sequences made up an early release that covered under 750 HLA-typed donors. Of the approximately 400 genotyped donors, over 70% fell in the genetic ancestry cluster associated with self-reported Caucasian donors. The aim of the study was to test whether cataloging public T cell receptors could identify signatures of past pathogen exposure. The T cell repertoires of 666 subjects were profiled by immunosequencing and related to cytomegalovirus serostatus. In addition to the first cohort of around 670 subjects, a separate validation cohort of approximately 130 different subjects was used. To predict cytomegalovirus infection status, the study combined high-throughput TCR immunosequencing, statistical association of individual TCRs with disease status, and machine learning. A later analysis re-analyzed previously published TCR beta repertoires from 600 to 850 donors and added high-resolution HLA genotyping to study TCR occurrence patterns. The later analysis used no new phenotypic data to find candidate immune exposures, relying instead on TCR beta sequences and their occurrence across donors. To decide whether each TCR beta V gene segment behaved as functional or pseudogenic, an earlier analysis of approximately 590 of the donors relied on high-throughput TCR beta sequencing. Alongside the repertoire data, information on donor age, sex, ethnicity and CMV serostatus was compiled. A later genetic analysis took genome-wide SNP genotypes for about 60% of the roughly 670 donors and used that subset as a discovery cohort. Every repertoire in the discovery cohort had been generated on one and the same sequencing platform. HLA typing included class I and class II loci at four-digit resolution. The number of typed donors differed by locus: 629-630 for A, B, C, DRB1 and DQB1; approximately 540 for DQA1; roughly 600 for DPA1; and some 430 for DPB1. A handful of DR-DQ haplotypes were handled as single units for association and clustering because linkage in the cohort was strong. On average, approximately 250,000 unique TCR beta nucleotide sequences were sequenced per donor among fewer than 500 genotyped donors of the cohort, with 15% to 20% of those sequences being non-productive. Results and caveats for the whole study, not just this receptor: In a later genetic analysis, a missense DCLRE1C variant was associated with V-gene and J-gene trimming of TCR beta chains, and the association was replicated in an independent cohort. A group of highly shared sequence variants was considered likely to be a technical artifact of the sequencing pipeline. Some IMGT-functional V segments, including TRBV6-2 and TRBV6-3, could not be distinguished by the 87-base-pair reads and were therefore excluded. In a later analysis, the rate of TCR association differed among HLA loci, with DRB1 alleles having the most associated TCRs and HLA-C alleles having the fewest. In the study, some 160 TCR beta chains were listed as associated with cytomegalovirus. Specific HLA alleles were associated with roughly 17,000 TCR beta sequences at a false discovery rate of 0.05 in a later analysis. Because HLA typing was unavailable for some donors at each locus, only the typed subset was used in association tests. In vitro tests confirmed that a few of the cytomegalovirus-associated TCR beta chains recognize cytomegalovirus antigens. Because counts were too low, some 17 rarely observed V segments, including chromosome 9 orphons, were excluded from the earlier analysis of several hundred of the donors. According to a later genetic analysis, donors in an Asian-associated ancestry cluster had fewer N-insertions in productive TCRs than the approximately 690-donor mean. The only immune exposure information available for the cohort was CMV serostatus. In a later analysis, HLA-associated TCR beta chains were found to be more clonally expanded and to have lower generation probabilities than equally common non-associated chains. A further reported finding was that TCR beta sequences accurately predicted the HLA-A and HLA-B alleles for most subjects in the first cohort. The classifier was reported to diagnose cytomegalovirus status with high specificity and sensitivity in both the original and validation cohorts. In this cohort, only TCR beta chains were sequenced, and detectable features were limited by the absence of alpha or paired-chain data. Presence/absence analyses assumed roughly uniform sequencing depth across donors, an assumption that may not hold. A later analysis reported that several top co-occurrence clusters appeared linked to parvovirus B19, influenza, CMV and Epstein-Barr virus. Correlated functional status among segregating V segments might be attributable to linkage disequilibrium, but an unknown experimental factor could not be ruled out. Assigning TCR associations to individual alleles was difficult when HLA alleles, especially DR and DQ, strongly co-occurred. The authors suggested that the approach could potentially be extended to other disease states and immunological phenotypes. An earlier analysis of 587 of the donors showed that most TCR beta V segments appeared in productive rearrangements either about 90% or about 30% of the time, which broadly matched IMGT annotations. According to a later analysis, most CMV-associated TCR beta chains appeared to be HLA-restricted, and the HLA associations seemed to be driven largely by CMV exposure. Across donors, most TCR sequences were observed very rarely, whereas some public TCRs were present in many individuals.

In total, 500 to 700 healthy bone marrow donors made up the cohort. At the time of sampling, every cohort member was nominally healthy, though immune exposures that went unrecorded were likely present. The donor tested CMV seropositive and was one of the 289 seropositive cohort members. Every donor gave a peripheral blood sample, and the peripheral blood mononuclear cells from that sample were used for TCR beta sequencing. The Qiagen DNeasy Blood Extraction Kit was used to extract genomic DNA from the blood cell samples. The sequence derives from a female donor in good health and CMV-seropositive. The sequenced sample consisted of PBMCs. The sequence joins TRBV7-9 to TRBJ2-1; TRBD1 is a possible D gene, resting on 6 matching bases. DNA sequence: TGTGCCAGCAGAGAGAAAGGGGGTAATGAGCAGTTCTTC. This gives the protein CASREKGGNEQFF.